These 5 T cell receptor beta chains were sequenced from one sample in a study of human T cells and chemical hapten exposure. From the RACE reads, TCRdb called clonotypes with MiXCR, one entry per CDR3 protein. The table shows over 100,000 distinct CDR3 sequences, with more than 7% occurring only once. Documented time point: patch test 2, 6 weeks after DPC sensitization. Noted treatment: therapeutic diphenylcyclopropenone sensitization with weekly scalp DPC. The sample in question was whole blood, obtained in connection with sensitization to the hapten diphenylcyclopropenone (DPC). These receptors all come from a woman in her forties with alopecia areata. Some clones in this sample may be carry-over from other donors' samples.

Many counts were recorded for this clonotype. V usage is TRBV29-1 and J usage is TRBJ1-3; 12 nucleotides align to TRBD1. V shed 3 bases, J shed 0 bases, and the junction held 3 bases outside the gene matches. The CDR3 length is 16 residues. CDR1 and CDR2 from the germline V gene are SQVTM and ANQGSEA. For the CDR3, the DNA is TGCAGCGTTGAGCGGGACAGGGGGCTCTCTGGAAACACCATATATTTT. Its translation: CSVERDRGLSGNTIYF.

This clonotype was detected a few times. V gene TRBV6-5 combines with J gene TRBJ1-6, with D perhaps TRBD1 (5 bases). Trimming removed 8 bases from V and 9 bases from J, with 11 bases in between. CDR1 and CDR2 (germline): MNHEY, SVGAGI. This CDR3 has 12 residues. The CDR3 sequence is CASGRVRSPLHF. CDR3 sequence (DNA): TGTGCCAGCGGCAGGGTGCGTTCACCCCTCCACTTT.

In this sample, this clonotype turned up many times. The chain carries TRBV6-5 and TRBJ2-6; D is perhaps TRBD1 (5 bases). Trimming removed 6 bases from V and 2 bases from J, with 5 bases in between. CDR3 length: 13 residues. Germline CDR1 and CDR2: MNHEY and SVGAGI. As DNA, the CDR3 is TGTGCCAGCAGGGGGCCTGGGGCCAACGTCCTGACTTTC. Translated, it gives CASRGPGANVLTF.

This clonotype was recorded many times. The genes are TRBV7-2 and TRBJ1-2; 12 nucleotides agree with TRBD1. V was pared by 3 bases and J by 4 bases, with 9 bases of the junction left unmatched. Germline V gene data show CDR1 as SGHTA and CDR2 as FQGNSA. This CDR3 is 17 amino acids long. CDR3 bases: TGTGCCAGCAGCTTGTCCCGGGACAGGGGGCAGGGCTATGGCTACACCTTC. It encodes CASSLSRDRGQGYGYTF.

This clonotype was found many times. V and J are TRBV10-3 and TRBJ1-5; a possible D gene is TRBD1 (5 bases). The length of the CDR3 is 13 residues. Trimming stripped 8 bases from V and 3 bases from J, with 11 bases between. Germline-derived CDR1 and CDR2 are ENHRY and SYGVKD. The CDR3 DNA sequence: TGTGCCATCTCTCAGGGCCCCAATCAGCCCCAGCATTTT. The encoded protein is CAISQGPNQPQHF.